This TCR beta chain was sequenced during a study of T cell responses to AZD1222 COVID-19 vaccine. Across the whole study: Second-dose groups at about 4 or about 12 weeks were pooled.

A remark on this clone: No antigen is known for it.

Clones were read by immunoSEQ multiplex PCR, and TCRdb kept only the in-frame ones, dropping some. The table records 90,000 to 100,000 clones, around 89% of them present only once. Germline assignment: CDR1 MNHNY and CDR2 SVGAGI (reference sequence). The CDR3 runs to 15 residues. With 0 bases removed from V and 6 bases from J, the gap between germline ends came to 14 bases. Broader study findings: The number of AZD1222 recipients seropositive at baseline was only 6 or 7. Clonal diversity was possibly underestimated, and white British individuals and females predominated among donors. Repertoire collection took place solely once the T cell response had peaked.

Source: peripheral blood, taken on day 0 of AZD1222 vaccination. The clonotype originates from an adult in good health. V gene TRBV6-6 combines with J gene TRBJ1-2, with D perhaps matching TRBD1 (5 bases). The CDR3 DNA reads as TGTGCCAGCAGTTACTCAATCGGGGCCCTGGATGGCTACACCTTC. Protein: CASSYSIGALDGYTF.